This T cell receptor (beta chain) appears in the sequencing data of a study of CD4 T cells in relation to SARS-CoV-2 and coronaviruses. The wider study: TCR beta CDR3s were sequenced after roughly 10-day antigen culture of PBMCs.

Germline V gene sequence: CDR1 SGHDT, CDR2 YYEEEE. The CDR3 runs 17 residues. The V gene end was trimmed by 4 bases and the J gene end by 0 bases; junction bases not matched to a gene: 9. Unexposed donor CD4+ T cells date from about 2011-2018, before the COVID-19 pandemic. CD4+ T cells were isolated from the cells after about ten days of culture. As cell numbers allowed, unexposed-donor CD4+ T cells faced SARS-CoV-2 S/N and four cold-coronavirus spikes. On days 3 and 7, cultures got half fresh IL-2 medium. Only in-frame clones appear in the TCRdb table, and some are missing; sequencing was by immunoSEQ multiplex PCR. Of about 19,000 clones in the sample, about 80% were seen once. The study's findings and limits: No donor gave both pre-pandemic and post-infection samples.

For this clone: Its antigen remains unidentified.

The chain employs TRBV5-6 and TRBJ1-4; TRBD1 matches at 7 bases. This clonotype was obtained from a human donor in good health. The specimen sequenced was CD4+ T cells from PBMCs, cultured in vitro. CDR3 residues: CASSRLRQGSTNEKLFF. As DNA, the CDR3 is TGTGCCAGCAGCCGACTACGACAGGGATCAACTAATGAAAAACTGTTTTTT.